The 23 T cell receptor beta chains below all came from one sample that was sequenced in a study of T-cell reconstitution after alpha-beta-depleted transplantation in children. TCRbeta library preparation incorporated unique molecular identifiers. Using its own MiXCR run on the PCR reads, TCRdb lists one record per CDR3 protein. The repertoire consists of over 400,000 distinct CDR3 sequences, with about 12% occurring once and the leading ten covering around 5.8%. This specimen consisted of PBMCs from the stem cell graft donor, obtained from the stem cell graft. The receptors derive from a human donor who donated a stem cell graft to a child with combined immunodeficiency.

This clonotype was observed a handful of times. The rearrangement joins TRBV19 to TRBJ2-7, with TRBD2 matching 8 bases. Germline V lookup: CDR1 LNHDA, CDR2 SQIVND (reference sequence). The CDR3 extends over 14 amino acids. Trimming removed 3 bases from V and 0 bases from J; junction bases left unmatched: 1. The CDR3 here is CASSMGLDSYEQYF. The DNA for the CDR3 is TGTGCCAGTAGTATGGGACTAGACTCCTACGAGCAGTACTTC.

This clonotype was counted only a few times. This chain joins TRBV12-3 or TRBV12-4 and TRBJ1-1, with D unclear. This CDR3 spans 11 amino acids. V lost 3 bases, J lost 10 bases, and 9 bases lay in between. The CDR3 DNA follows: TGTGCCAGCAGTTTTGGTAATCGAGCTTTCTTT. It encodes CASSFGNRAFF.

This clonotype occurred a few times. The chain carries TRBV7-2 and TRBJ2-5, with D uncertain. V gave up 2 bases and J gave up 14 bases, with 18 bases separating them. The CDR3 is 13 amino acids. Germline CDR1 and CDR2: SGHTA and FQGNSA. The CDR3 DNA reads as TGTGCCAGCAGCTTAACTGGGCCAGTGACCCCCTACTTC. Translated, it gives CASSLTGPVTPYF.

The V call is TRBV11-3, the J call TRBJ2-3; tentative D call: TRBD1 (6 bases). Deletions cut 2 bases from V and 5 bases from J, with 14 bases between. Germline V CDR1 and CDR2: SGHNT, YENEEA. CDR3 length: 15 residues. The CDR3 DNA sequence: TGTGCCAGCAGCTTAAGGGGGACAAATGGAGATACGCAGTATTTT. This encodes CASSLRGTNGDTQYF.

This chain connects TRBV6-2 or TRBV6-3 to TRBJ1-1; D uncertain. The CDR3 sequence is 11 residues long. Germline V CDR1 and CDR2: MNHEY, SVGEGT. Trimming took 6 bases from V and 8 from J, leaving 10 bases between them. The CDR3 loop reads CASSGSGEAFF. The CDR3, as DNA: TGTGCCAGCAGCGGATCGGGCGAAGCTTTCTTT.

This clonotype has at least ten counts. The chain combines TRBV20-1 with TRBJ1-2; 7 positions agree with TRBD1. Trimming at V came to 3 bases and at J to 0 bases, leaving 1 base not matched to a gene. Per the germline V gene, CDR1 is DFQATT and CDR2 is SNEGSKA (reference sequence). This CDR3 contains 13 residues. CDR3 residues: CSASGTANYGYTF. As DNA, the CDR3 is TGCAGTGCTAGCGGGACAGCTAACTATGGCTACACCTTC.

This clonotype has a handful of counts. V usage is TRBV25-1 and J usage is TRBJ2-3; perhaps TRBD1 as D (7 bases). V lost 5 bases and J 4 bases, leaving 10 bases between the germline ends. Germline CDR1 and CDR2: MGHDK and SYGVNS. The length of the CDR3 is 13 residues. The CDR3 here is CASSPRGADTQYF. The DNA for the CDR3 is TGTGCCAGCAGTCCCAGGGGGGCAGATACGCAGTATTTT.

In its sample, this clonotype was seen a few times. The chain links TRBV4-3 to TRBJ2-7, with TRBD1 matching over 8 bases. With V trimmed by 3 bases and J by 5 bases, 6 bases remained unmatched. This CDR3 has 14 amino acids. CDR1 is LGHNA, CDR2 YSLEER, per germline. CDR3 sequence (DNA): TGCGCCAGCAGCCAGTGGACAGGGCGCGACGAGCAGTACTTC. It codes for CASSQWTGRDEQYF.

The sample holds many counts of this clonotype. V and J are TRBV28 and TRBJ2-5; D call uncertain. Germline CDR1 reads MDHEN; CDR2 reads SYDVKM. V lost 3 bases to trimming and J lost 1 base, with 6 bases between them. The CDR3 is made up of 13 amino acids. The CDR3 reads CASSLASQETQYF. The CDR3 nucleotides read TGTGCCAGCAGTTTGGCGAGCCAAGAGACCCAGTACTTC.

The sample holds one count of this clonotype. The chain has TRBV11-2 and TRBJ1-1; D gene ambiguous. From germline, CDR1 is SGHAT and CDR2 FQNNGV. Trimming cost V 5 bases and J 0 bases, with 10 bases left between them. The CDR3 runs to 14 residues. The CDR3 DNA follows: TGTGCCAGCAGCCCGAAACAGATGAACACTGAAGCTTTCTTT. Encoded protein: CASSPKQMNTEAFF.

This clonotype was detected ten times or more. The chain joins TRBV20-1 to TRBJ2-1, with a possible D match to TRBD2 (5 bases). The CDR3 sequence is 13 residues long. With 5 bases removed from V and 5 bases from J, the gap between germline ends came to 13 bases. The germline CDR1 and CDR2 sequences are DFQATT and SNEGSKA (reference sequence). The CDR3 loop is CSAPGLADNEQFF. CDR3 coding DNA: TGCAGTGCTCCGGGTCTAGCCGACAATGAGCAGTTCTTC.

The chain joins TRBV7-2 to TRBJ1-2; 8 bases match TRBD1. This CDR3 comprises 15 residues. Looked up from germline, CDR1 is SGHTA and CDR2 is FQGNSA. J gave up 8 bases and V 5 bases, and 13 bases lay outside the gene matches. CDR3 DNA: TGTGCCAGCAGCCAAAACCGGGACAGGTTCTCCGGCTACACCTTC. This gives the protein CASSQNRDRFSGYTF.

In its sample, this clonotype was seen many times. This chain uses TRBV20-1 with TRBJ2-7; D is perhaps TRBD2 (5 bases). The CDR3 length is 12 residues. Germline lookup yields CDR1 DFQATT and CDR2 SNEGSKA (reference sequence). The germline V and J ends were trimmed by 6 bases and 4 bases, with 13 bases remaining between them. CDR3 in amino acids: CSAELSGYEQYF. CDR3 sequence (DNA): TGCAGTGCAGAGTTGAGCGGATACGAGCAGTACTTC.

This clonotype was picked up a small number of times. The chain is built from TRBV9 and TRBJ2-1; D call uncertain. This CDR3 is 14 amino acids long. Trimming shortened V by 0 bases and J by 6 bases, and 10 bases separated the two germline ends. Germline lookup yields CDR1 SGDLS and CDR2 YYNGEE. The CDR3 DNA sequence: TGTGCCAGCAGCGTAGACCCGATGGGCAATGAGCAGTTCTTC. It is translated as CASSVDPMGNEQFF. Complete variable domain (other parts from reference TRBV9 and TRBJ2-1): DSGVTQTPKHLITATGQRVTLRCSPRSGDLSVYWYQQSLDQGLQFLIQYYNGEERAKGNILERFSAQQFPDLHSELNLSSLELGDSALYFCASSVDPMGNEQFFGPGTRLTVL.

The V call is TRBV15, the J call TRBJ2-3; tentative D call: TRBD1 (6 bases). CDR1 LNHNV and CDR2 YYDKDF come from the germline V gene (reference sequence). The V and J ends lost 0 bases and 0 bases respectively, with 16 bases between them. The CDR3 is 18 amino acids. CDR3 nucleotide sequence: TGTGCCACCAGCAGAGAACAGGGAGCGATCACTAGCACAGATACGCAGTATTTT. This encodes CATSREQGAITSTDTQYF. Variable domain in full (rest from reference TRBV15 and TRBJ2-3): DAMVIQNPRYQVTQFGKPVTLSCSQTLNHNVMYWYQQKSSQAPKLLFHYYDKDFNNEADTPDNFQSRRPNTSFCFLDIRSPGLGDTAMYLCATSREQGAITSTDTQYFGPGTRLTVL.

This clonotype was detected many times. The chain joins TRBV5-1 to TRBJ2-6, with D perhaps TRBD2 (6 bases). Germline CDR1 SGHRS, CDR2 YFSETQ. The V gene lost 2 bases and the J gene lost 0 bases, with 18 bases spanning the gap. The CDR3 extends over 19 amino acids. The CDR3 reads CASSFPIGDFSSGANVLTF. CDR3 in DNA: TGCGCCAGCAGCTTTCCCATTGGGGACTTTAGCTCTGGGGCCAACGTCCTGACTTTC.

The chain combines TRBV15 with TRBJ1-2; D is undetermined. Trimming took off 4 bases at V and 3 bases at J, with 15 bases between the two ends. Germline values: CDR1 LNHNV, CDR2 YYDKDF (reference sequence). CDR3 length: 15 residues. CDR3 nucleotide sequence: TGTGCCACCAGCATAGACTCGGAACAATACTATGGCTACACCTTC. It specifies CATSIDSEQYYGYTF.

J is TRBJ2-3 and V is TRBV10-3, with unresolved D. The CDR3 has 12 amino acids. The V end lost 4 bases, the J end lost 6 bases, and 8 bases lay between the germline ends. Germline values: CDR1 ENHRY, CDR2 SYGVKD. The CDR3 coding sequence is TGTGCCATCAGTGTGGGCGGTGATACGCAGTATTTT. It encodes CAISVGGDTQYF.

V usage is TRBV27 and J usage is TRBJ2-7; 10 nucleotides match TRBD2. V gave up 7 bases and J gave up 9 bases; unmatched junction bases: 12. Per germline, CDR1 MNHEY and CDR2 SMNVEV (reference sequence). The CDR3 is made up of 14 amino acids. CDR3 loop: CASMGGAGGPAQYF. The CDR3 DNA follows: TGTGCCAGCATGGGTGGAGCGGGAGGGCCAGCGCAGTACTTC.

The chain recombines TRBV12-3 or TRBV12-4 with TRBJ2-1, with 11 bases lining up with TRBD2. CDR3 length: 15 residues. The junction had 6 bases not matched to a gene; V was cut back by 3 bases and J by 8 bases. The DNA of the CDR3 is TGTGCCAGCAGTTTTAGCGGGAGGGCCTATTATGAGCAGTTCTTC. Its translation is CASSFSGRAYYEQFF.

The chain joins TRBV7-9 to TRBJ2-5; D is uncertain. This CDR3 is built from 13 residues. V was cut by 2 bases and J by 4 bases, with 8 bases left in between. In germline, CDR1 is SEHNR, CDR2 FQNEAQ (reference sequence). The CDR3 bases are TGTGCCAGCAGCTTATACTTGACAGAGACCCAGTACTTC. The encoded protein is CASSLYLTETQYF.

This clonotype was counted a few times. The chain uses TRBV12-3 or TRBV12-4 and TRBJ1-2; unclear D gene. V was pared by 1 base and J by 0 bases, with 6 bases between. This CDR3 has 14 amino acids. DNA for the CDR3: TGTGCCAGCAGTTTAGGACGATCTAACTATGGCTACACCTTC. Translating it yields CASSLGRSNYGYTF.

The rearrangement joins TRBV5-1 to TRBJ2-7; D remains ambiguous. Germline CDR1 and CDR2: SGHRS and YFSETQ. This CDR3 region has 14 residues. V shed 4 bases and J shed 7 bases, with 18 bases lying between them. The CDR3 sequence is CASSGQVSYEEQYF. CDR3 DNA: TGCGCCAGCAGCGGGCAGGTCTCCTACGAAGAGCAGTACTTC.